This T cell receptor beta chain was captured by sequencing in a study of blood T cell repertoires in COVID-19. On the study more broadly: There were acute and convalescent COVID-19 samples, and they came from the United States, Italy and Spain. T cells, B-cell-depleted T cells, or PBMCs supplied cDNA or gDNA.

This clone came up once. Authors' data handling: How many nucleated cells were present was estimated from reference gene primer amplification. Here immunoSEQ multiplex PCR was the method, and the copy in TCRdb shows in-frame clones only, minus some. The DNA was the basis for D and trimming; V, J and clone size are from that table. Of about 24,000 clones in the sample, roughly 79% were seen once. The CDR3 consists of 12 residues. The V end was cut by 3 bases, the J end by 8 bases, with 11 bases between. The V gene's germline CDR1 is SGDLS and CDR2 YYNGEE. The chain has TRBV9 and TRBJ1-1; D may be TRBD1 (5 bases). This TCR was sampled from a man aged 70-80 years with acute or convalescent COVID-19. Sequenced: peripheral blood. The CDR3 sequence: CASSAWGGEAFF. CDR3 DNA: TGTGCCAGCAGCGCCTGGGGCGGAGAAGCTTTCTTT.